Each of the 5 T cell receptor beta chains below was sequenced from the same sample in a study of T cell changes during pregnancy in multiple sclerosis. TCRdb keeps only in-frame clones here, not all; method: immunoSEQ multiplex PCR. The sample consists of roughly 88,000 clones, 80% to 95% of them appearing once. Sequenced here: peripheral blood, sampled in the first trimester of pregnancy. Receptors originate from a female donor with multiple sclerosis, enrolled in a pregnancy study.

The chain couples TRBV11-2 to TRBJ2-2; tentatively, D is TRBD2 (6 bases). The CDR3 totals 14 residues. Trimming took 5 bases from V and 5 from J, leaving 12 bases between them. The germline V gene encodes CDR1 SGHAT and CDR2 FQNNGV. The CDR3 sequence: CASSRGAGTGELFF. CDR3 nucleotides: TGTGCCAGCAGCCGAGGGGCGGGGACCGGGGAGCTGTTTTTT.

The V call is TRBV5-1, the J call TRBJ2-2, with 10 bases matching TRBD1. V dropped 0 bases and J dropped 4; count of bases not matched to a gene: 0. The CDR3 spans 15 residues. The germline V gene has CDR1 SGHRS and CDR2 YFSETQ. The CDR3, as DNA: TGCGCCAGCAGCTTGGGGACAGGGGGCACCGGGGAGCTGTTTTTT. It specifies CASSLGTGGTGELFF.

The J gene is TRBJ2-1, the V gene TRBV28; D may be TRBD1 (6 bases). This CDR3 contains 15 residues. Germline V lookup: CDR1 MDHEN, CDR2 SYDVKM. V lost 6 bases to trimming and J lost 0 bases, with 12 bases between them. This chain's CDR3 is CASRSGVSSYNEQFF. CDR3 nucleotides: TGTGCCAGCAGATCAGGGGTTAGCTCCTACAATGAGCAGTTCTTC.

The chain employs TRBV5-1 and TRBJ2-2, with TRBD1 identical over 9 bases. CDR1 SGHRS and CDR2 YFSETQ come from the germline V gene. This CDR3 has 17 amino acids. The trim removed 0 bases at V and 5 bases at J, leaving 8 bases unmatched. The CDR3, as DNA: TGCGCCAGCAGCTTGGACGGGGGACAGGGCGGAACCGGGGAGCTGTTTTTT. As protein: CASSLDGGQGGTGELFF.

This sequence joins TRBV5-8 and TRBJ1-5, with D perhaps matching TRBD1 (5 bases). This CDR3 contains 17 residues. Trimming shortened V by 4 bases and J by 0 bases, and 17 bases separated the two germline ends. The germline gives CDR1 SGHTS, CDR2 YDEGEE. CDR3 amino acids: CASSALRTKISNQPQHF. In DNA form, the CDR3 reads TGTGCCAGCAGCGCGCTCCGGACAAAGATTAGCAATCAGCCCCAGCATTTT.